This TCR beta chain comes out of a study of cytomegalovirus exposure and HLA in healthy donors. Findings and limits, study-wide: Sequencing likely produced, as an artifact, a cluster of highly shared sequence variants. When a later analysis was performed, an Asian-associated ancestry cluster reportedly had fewer N-insertions than the approximately 600-donor mean. A later analysis linked a missense DCLRE1C variant to TCR beta V- and J-gene trimming.

V gave up 7 bases and J gave up 4 bases; unmatched junction bases: 9. The CDR3 consists of 15 residues. Germline V lookup: CDR1 SNHLY, CDR2 FYNNEI. Primers included in the PCR were 60 Vbeta and 13 Jbeta primers. Sequenced by immunoSEQ multiplex PCR; TCRdb stores in-frame clones only, minus some. The sample records about 120,000 clones, 55% to 75% being singletons. On this clone: Antigen: not known.

Sequencing was carried out using PBMCs. The genes are TRBV2 and TRBJ2-5; 10 bases match TRBD1. The sequence was collected from a man in his thirties or forties in good health and CMV-seropositive. The CDR3 DNA is TGTGCCAGCATTCCGGGACAGGGGCCCAGAGAGACCCAGTACTTC. It encodes CASIPGQGPRETQYF.